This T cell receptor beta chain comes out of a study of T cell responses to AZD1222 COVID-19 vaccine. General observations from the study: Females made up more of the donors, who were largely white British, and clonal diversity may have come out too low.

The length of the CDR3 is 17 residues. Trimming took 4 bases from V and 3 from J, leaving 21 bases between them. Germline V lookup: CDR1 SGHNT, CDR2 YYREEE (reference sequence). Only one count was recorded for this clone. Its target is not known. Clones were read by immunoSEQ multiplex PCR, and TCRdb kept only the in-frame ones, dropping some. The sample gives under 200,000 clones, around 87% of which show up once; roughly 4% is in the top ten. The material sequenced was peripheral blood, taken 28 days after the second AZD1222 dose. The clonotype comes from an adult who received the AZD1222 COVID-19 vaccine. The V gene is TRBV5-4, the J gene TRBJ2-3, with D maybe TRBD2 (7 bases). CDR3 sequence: CASSLAPTGGMTDTQYF. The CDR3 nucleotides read TGTGCCAGCAGCCTGGCCCCAACGGGGGGCATGACAGATACGCAGTATTTT. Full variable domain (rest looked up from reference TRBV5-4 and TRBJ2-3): ETGVTQSPTHLIKTRGQQVTLRCSSQSGHNTVSWYQQALGQGPQFIFQYYREEENGRGNFPPRFSGLQFPNYSSELNVNALELDDSALYLCASSLAPTGGMTDTQYFGPGTRLTVL.